This paragraph covers one T cell receptor beta chain sequence. The record originates from a study of blood T cell repertoires in COVID-19. The junction had 3 bases not matched to a gene; V was cut back by 0 bases and J by 8 bases. The CDR3 is 15 amino acids. Germline V gene sequence: CDR1 LGHDT, CDR2 YNNKEL (reference sequence). Here immunoSEQ multiplex PCR was the method, and the copy in TCRdb shows in-frame clones only, minus some. The data hold 200,000 to 250,000 clones, with 65% to 90% observed a single time. V is TRBV3-1 (or the pseudogene TRBV3-2) and J is TRBJ2-1; 11 nucleotides align to TRBD2. The TCR sequence derives from a man aged 35 to 55 who had recovered from COVID-19. Sequenced material: PBMCs or T cells enriched from blood (not recorded which). This CDR3 is CASSQEVSGRDEQFF. In nucleotides, the CDR3 is TGTGCCAGCAGCCAAGAGGTTAGCGGGAGGGATGAGCAGTTCTTC.